This TCR beta chain was obtained from a study of low-dose radiotherapy and immunotherapy resistance in tumors (dated by TCRdb to 2022 to 2024). Background on the whole study: In Cohort 1, each fraction delivered 0.5 Gy every 2 weeks, and the prescribed total PTV dose was 6.5 Gy. In Cohort 2, 1 Gy per fraction was delivered every two weeks, for a total of 13 Gy over 26 weeks. Nivolumab was administered intravenously as a 240 mg flat dose every two weeks, and ipilimumab was administered intravenously at 1 mg/kg every six weeks. Cyclophosphamide 200 mg/m2 was administered intravenously every two weeks, one day before each radiation and immunotherapy administration. Aspirin 300 mg was taken orally once daily by patients for four cycles, starting on cycle 1 day 1. Randomization of trial participants into treatment groups was not performed. Eight patients were included in the translational analysis, namely three from the first dose cohort plus the first five from the second dose cohort.

This clonotype was found many times. Its cognate antigen has yet to be identified. No base qualities exist here, and no much larger clone lies one base off it. The instrument given in TCRdb is Illumina HiSeq 2500. First-strand cDNA was synthesized with Superscript III and a set of TRAV- and TRBV-specific primers, covering both TCRalpha and TCRbeta chains. TCRs were amplified for around 20 PCR cycles with Phusion, using a constant-region primer paired with the adapter attached to the V primers. Amplification of the isolated mRNA was done with the MessageAmp II aRNA Amplification Kit, which involved a roughly 16-hour in vitro transcription at 37 degrees C. The Dynabeads mRNA DIRECT Purification Kit was used to isolate mRNA for TCR sequencing. Indexed Illumina adapters were added in a second Phusion PCR of about 24 cycles, after which AMPure XP beads were used to purify the products. On the authors' methods: Custom Perl scripts pooled TCR sequences encoding the same protein, removed out-of-frame sequences and computed each clonotype's abundance. The analysis excluded TCR sequences that were supported by just one read. Shannon entropy, Gini index, clonality, richness, and the frequency of TCRs shared between repertoires were included as repertoire metrics. In-frame beta chains were kept once TCRdb had trimmed the public reads at Q25 with fastp and called clones with MiXCR. Merged by CDR3 protein, the rows form single entries marked with the most common genes and DNA. TCRdb assigned the V and J calls; the authors' analysis was not used. This sample comprises about 58,000 distinct CDR3 sequences, 20% to 25% of them detected only once. In total, the top ten clones hold 5.5% to 8.5% of the sample.

The time point label of this sample denotes: after trial treatment. In light of the paper, this sample's treatment or condition label describes: LDRT plus nivolumab, ipilimumab, low-dose cyclophosphamide and aspirin (RACIN trial). The donors came from RACIN, which was a single-arm phase I dose-escalation trial that paired nivolumab and ipilimumab with aspirin, low-dose cyclophosphamide and low-dose radiotherapy. Patients with advanced, TIL-negative solid tumors were considered eligible. This material consisted of PBMCs, taken after low-dose radiotherapy plus immunotherapy. This TCR came from a male donor with prostate cancer.

The nucleotides read TGTGCCACCAGTGAGCCGACTAGCGGGAGGGTTTACGAGCAGTACTTC. Its translation is CATSEPTSGRVYEQYF. This receptor chain uses TRBV24-1 and TRBJ2-7, and 14 junction bases match TRBD2. V has 4 bases trimmed and J has 4 bases trimmed; junction bases matching no gene number 5. CDR1 and CDR2 are read off the germline V gene as KGHDR and SFDVKD. The CDR3 measures 16 amino acids from cysteine to phenylalanine. Only CDR3 DNA remains: 48 bases, in frame from the first base.